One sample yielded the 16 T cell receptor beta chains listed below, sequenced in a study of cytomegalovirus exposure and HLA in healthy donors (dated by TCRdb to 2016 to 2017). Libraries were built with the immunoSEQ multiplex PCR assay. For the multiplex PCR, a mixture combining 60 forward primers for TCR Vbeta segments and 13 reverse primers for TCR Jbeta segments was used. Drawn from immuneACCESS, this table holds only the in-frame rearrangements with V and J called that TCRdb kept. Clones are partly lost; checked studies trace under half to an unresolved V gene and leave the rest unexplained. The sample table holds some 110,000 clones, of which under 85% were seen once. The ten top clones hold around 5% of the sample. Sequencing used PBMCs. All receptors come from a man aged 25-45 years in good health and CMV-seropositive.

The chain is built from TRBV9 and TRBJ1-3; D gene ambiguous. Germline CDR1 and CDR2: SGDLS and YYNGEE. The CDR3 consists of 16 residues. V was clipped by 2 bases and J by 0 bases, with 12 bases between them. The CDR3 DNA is TGTGCCAGCAGCGTCGCAGGCAGCAACTCTGGAAACACCATATATTTT. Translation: CASSVAGSNSGNTIYF.

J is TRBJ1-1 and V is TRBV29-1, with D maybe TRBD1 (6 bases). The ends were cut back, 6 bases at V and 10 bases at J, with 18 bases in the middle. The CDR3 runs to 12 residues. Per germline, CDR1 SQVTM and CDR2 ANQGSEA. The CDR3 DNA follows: TGCAGCGTCGGACGGGGGGCAACAGCAGCTTTCTTT. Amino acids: CSVGRGATAAFF.

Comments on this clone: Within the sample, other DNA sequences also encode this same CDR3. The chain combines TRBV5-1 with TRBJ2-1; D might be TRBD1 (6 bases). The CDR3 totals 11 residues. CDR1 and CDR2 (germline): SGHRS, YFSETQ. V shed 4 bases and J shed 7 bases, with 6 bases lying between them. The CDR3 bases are TGCGCCAGCAGCCAGGGGAATGAGCAGTTCTTC. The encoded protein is CASSQGNEQFF.

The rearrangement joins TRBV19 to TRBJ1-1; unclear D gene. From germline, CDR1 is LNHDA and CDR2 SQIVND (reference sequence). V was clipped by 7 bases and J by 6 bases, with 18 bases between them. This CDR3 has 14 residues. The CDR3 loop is CASNRPDFGAEAFF. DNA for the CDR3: TGTGCCAGTAATAGACCGGATTTCGGGGCTGAAGCTTTCTTT.

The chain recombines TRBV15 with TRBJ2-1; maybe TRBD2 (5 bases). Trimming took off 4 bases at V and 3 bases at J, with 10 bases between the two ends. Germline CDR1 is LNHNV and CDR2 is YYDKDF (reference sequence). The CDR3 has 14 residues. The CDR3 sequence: CATSTGDVYNEQFF. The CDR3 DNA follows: TGTGCCACCAGCACCGGGGATGTCTACAATGAGCAGTTCTTC.

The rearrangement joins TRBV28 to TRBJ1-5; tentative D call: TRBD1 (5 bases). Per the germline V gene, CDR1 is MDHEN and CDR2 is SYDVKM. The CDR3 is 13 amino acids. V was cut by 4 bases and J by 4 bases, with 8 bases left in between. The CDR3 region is CASSSQGNQPQHF. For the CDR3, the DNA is TGTGCCAGCAGTTCTCAGGGTAATCAGCCCCAGCATTTT.

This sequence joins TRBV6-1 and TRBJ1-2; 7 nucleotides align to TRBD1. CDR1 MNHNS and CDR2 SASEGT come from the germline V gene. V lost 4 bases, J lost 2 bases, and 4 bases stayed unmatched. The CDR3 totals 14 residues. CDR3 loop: CASSGLTGNYGYTF. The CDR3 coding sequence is TGTGCCAGCAGTGGACTGACAGGGAACTATGGCTACACCTTC.

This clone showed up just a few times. The CDR3 here is CASSPGGNQPQHF. DNA of the CDR3: TGTGCCAGTAGTCCGGGAGGCAATCAGCCCCAGCATTTT. The genes are TRBV19 and TRBJ1-5; D is uncertain. Germline-derived CDR1 and CDR2 are LNHDA and SQIVND (reference sequence). CDR3 size: 13 residues. With 5 bases removed from V and 2 bases from J, the gap between germline ends came to 7 bases.

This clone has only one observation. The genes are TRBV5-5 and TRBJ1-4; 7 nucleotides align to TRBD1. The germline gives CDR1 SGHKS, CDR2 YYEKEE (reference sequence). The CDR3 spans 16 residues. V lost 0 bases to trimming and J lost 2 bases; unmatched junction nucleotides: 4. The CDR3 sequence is CASSLEPQGTNEKLFF. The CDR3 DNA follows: TGTGCCAGCAGCTTGGAACCACAGGGGACTAATGAAAAACTGTTTTTT.

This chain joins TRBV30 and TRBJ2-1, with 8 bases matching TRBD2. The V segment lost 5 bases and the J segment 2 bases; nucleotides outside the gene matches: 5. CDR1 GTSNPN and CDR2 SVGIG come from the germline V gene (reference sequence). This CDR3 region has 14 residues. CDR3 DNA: TGTGCCTGGGACCGGGGGGGCCCCTACAATGAGCAGTTCTTC. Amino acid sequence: CAWDRGGPYNEQFF.

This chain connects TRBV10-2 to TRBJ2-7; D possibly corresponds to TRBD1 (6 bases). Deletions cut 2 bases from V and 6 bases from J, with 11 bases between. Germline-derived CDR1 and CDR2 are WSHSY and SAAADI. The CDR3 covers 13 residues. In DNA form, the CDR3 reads TGCGCCAGCAGTGAGAGTCAGGGGTTCGAGCAGTACTTC. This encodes CASSESQGFEQYF.

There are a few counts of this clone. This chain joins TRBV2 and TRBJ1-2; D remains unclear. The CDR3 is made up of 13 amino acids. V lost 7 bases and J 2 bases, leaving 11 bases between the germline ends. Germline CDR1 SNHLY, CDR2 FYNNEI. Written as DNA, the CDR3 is TGTGCCAGCAATCCCGGAGCAAACTATGGCTACACCTTC. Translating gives CASNPGANYGYTF.

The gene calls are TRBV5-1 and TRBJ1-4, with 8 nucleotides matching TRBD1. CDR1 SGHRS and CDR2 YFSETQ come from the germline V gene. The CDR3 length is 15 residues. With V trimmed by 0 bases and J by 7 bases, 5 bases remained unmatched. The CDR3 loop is CASSLGSGGVEKLFF. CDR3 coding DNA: TGCGCCAGCAGCTTGGGTTCAGGGGGCGTTGAAAAACTGTTTTTT.

CDR3 DNA: TGTGCCAGCAGCCACCAAGGACAGGGGGCAACCGGGGAGCTGTTTTTT. It translates to CASSHQGQGATGELFF. The gene calls are TRBV14 and TRBJ2-2; TRBD1 aligns across 11 bases. J lost 5 bases, V lost 3 bases, and 5 bases had no gene match. Germline CDR1 reads SGHDN; CDR2 reads FVKESK. There are 16 residues in the CDR3.

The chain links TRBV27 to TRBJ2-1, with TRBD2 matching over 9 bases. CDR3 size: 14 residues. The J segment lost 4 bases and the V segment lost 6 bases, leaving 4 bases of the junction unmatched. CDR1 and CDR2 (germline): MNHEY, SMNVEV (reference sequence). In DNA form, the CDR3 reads TGTGCCAGCAGCCTGACTAGCGGATACAATGAGCAGTTCTTC. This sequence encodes CASSLTSGYNEQFF.

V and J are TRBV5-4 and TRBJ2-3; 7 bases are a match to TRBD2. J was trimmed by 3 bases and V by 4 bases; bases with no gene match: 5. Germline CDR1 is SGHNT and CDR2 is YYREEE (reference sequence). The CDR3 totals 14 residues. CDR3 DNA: TGTGCCAGCAGCCCTCGACTAGCAACAGATACGCAGTATTTT. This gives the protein CASSPRLATDTQYF.